The present TCR beta chain was sequenced within a study of post-analysis software for immune sequencing data (dated by TCRdb to about 2015). Concerning the study at large: Disease courses on record covered relapsing-remitting, secondary progressive and progressive-relapsing multiple sclerosis, though some patients had no subtype annotation. The patient repertoires were set against 11 previously published healthy control repertoires from donors whose ages ranged from 6 to 25 years. A subset of samples was prepared in parallel using single-end sample barcoding, then pooled and co-amplified after Illumina adapter ligation. Overall results and qualifications from the work: Multiple sclerosis patients had significantly lower normalized Chao1 diversity than controls, a result that suggests substantial peripheral T-cell clonal expansion. Direct clustering with F measure showed strong co-clustering of samples prepared in the same batch, prompting a batch-effect correction. The multiple sclerosis patient group was slightly younger than the control group. Significantly higher frequencies in patients than in controls were found for five TRBV segments, including TRBV5-6, TRBV5-1 and TRBV20-1.

The library came from PCR. The run used an Illumina HiSeq 2500. To reduce PCR and sequencing biases, unique molecular identifiers were incorporated into the TCR beta cDNA libraries. Roughly 0.5 million cDNA molecules were obtained per 1 to 10 million input T cells, so each molecule approximated one T cell. The patient libraries were prepared and sequenced with the same protocol used for the earlier healthy control dataset. Within a given batch, samples were prepared together, multiplexed and sequenced on the same HiSeq lane. The published analysis was carried out like this. MIGEC handled the raw barcoded reads, throwing out single-read molecular identifier groups before consensus assembly and CDR3 extraction. VDJtools was used for post-analysis of the clonotype tables, and diversity was normalized by down-sampling every dataset to the size of the smallest sample. To correct batch-related cross-sample contamination, repertoire overlap clustering matched CDR3 amino acid sequences but not nucleotide sequences. TCRdb handled the public reads itself, with Q25 trimming in fastp and clone calling in MiXCR, and kept productive beta chains. Every CDR3 protein is listed once, alongside the most common genes and DNA of its rows. The V and J calls and clone size come from TCRdb's table, not from the authors' own analysis. The table for this sample lists about half a million distinct CDR3 sequences; less than 40% of them were counted only once. Under 7% of the sample goes to the ten largest clones.

The V end loses 2 bases and the J end loses 8 bases, and a stretch of 19 bases separates them. The CDR3 holds 15 amino acids from the cysteine to the phenylalanine. The CDR3 DNA has 45 bases and is translated from base 1. CDR1 SGHDT and CDR2 YYEEEE are derived from the germline V gene. This clonotype appeared a few times. Which antigen it targets is not known. One base away there is no much larger clone; base qualities are not given. TCR beta repertoires were profiled from peripheral blood of some 13 young patients with multiple sclerosis to demonstrate the VDJtools post-analysis software. The multiple sclerosis patients were children and adolescents ranging in age from roughly 6 to 15 years.

The chain links TRBV5-6 with TRBJ1-2, with TRBD1 as a weak D call on 5 bases. Sequencing was performed on blood. The sequence was collected from a girl between 2 and 17 years old with multiple sclerosis. CDR3 protein: CASSFPGRPDGGYTF. The bases read TGTGCCAGCAGCTTTCCGGGACGCCCGGACGGCGGCTACACCTTC.